Following are 8 T cell receptor beta chains from one sample sequenced in a study of human T cells and chemical hapten exposure. TCRdb re-called the RACE reads with MiXCR, one entry per CDR3 protein. The sample lists a few hundred thousand distinct CDR3 sequences, roughly 7.7% occurring once. Time point indicated: pre-sensitization, week 0. Indicated treatment: therapeutic diphenylcyclopropenone sensitization with weekly scalp DPC. The starting material was whole blood, obtained in connection with sensitization to the hapten diphenylcyclopropenone (DPC). The receptors originated from a man aged 18 to 35 with alopecia areata. Some clones in this sample may be carry-over from other donors' samples.

This clonotype was seen only a few times. The chain recombines TRBV7-8 with TRBJ1-5; D is unresolved. CDR1 and CDR2 (germline): SGHVS, FQNEAQ. V dropped 1 base and J dropped 9 bases, with 10 bases sitting between them. The CDR3 length is 13 residues. In DNA form, the CDR3 reads TGTGCCAGCAGCTTAGGGGCCCTCGGGCCCCAGCATTTT. Translating gives CASSLGALGPQHF.

This clonotype came up many times. The chain carries TRBV7-9 and TRBJ1-5; the match to TRBD1 covers 7 bases. With V trimmed by 1 base and J by 7 bases, 7 bases remained unmatched. The germline gives CDR1 SEHNR, CDR2 FQNEAQ (reference sequence). The CDR3 covers 15 residues. In nucleotides, the CDR3 is TGTGCCAGCAGCTTAGGGGGACAGCTTTCCCAGCCCCAGCATTTT. Protein: CASSLGGQLSQPQHF.

This clonotype was picked up a small number of times. The V call is TRBV28, the J call TRBJ2-7; TRBD1 agrees at 7 bases. The CDR3 is made up of 14 amino acids. The trim removed 3 bases at V and 4 bases at J, leaving 6 bases unmatched. CDR1 is MDHEN and CDR2 is SYDVKM in the germline V gene. CDR3 sequence reads: CASSFWDRTYEQYF. The CDR3 bases are TGTGCCAGCAGTTTTTGGGACAGAACTTACGAGCAGTACTTC.

This clonotype has at least ten counts. The chain combines TRBV7-2 with TRBJ2-1; 10 bases align to TRBD2. V shed 1 base and J 7 bases; nucleotides not matched to a gene: 10. The CDR3 is 17 amino acids. Germline CDR1 reads SGHTA; CDR2 reads FQGNSA. For the CDR3, the DNA is TGTGCCAGCAGCTTAGAGGGACTAGCGTTTGAAGCGAATGAGCAGTTCTTC. It codes for CASSLEGLAFEANEQFF.

The CDR3 DNA reads TGTGCCATCAGTGAACCCGCCCGGGGCCCCGGGGATGAGCAGTTCTTC. Translated: CAISEPARGPGDEQFF. This sequence joins TRBV10-3 and TRBJ2-1; either TRBD1 or TRBD2 may supply D (5 bases each). The CDR3 has 16 amino acids. V was trimmed by 3 bases and J by 8 bases, leaving 20 bases between them. Looked up from germline, CDR1 is ENHRY and CDR2 is SYGVKD.

There are many counts of this clonotype. This sequence joins TRBV29-1 and TRBJ1-2; D might be TRBD1 (5 bases). The CDR3 is 13 residues long. Germline lookup yields CDR1 SQVTM and CDR2 ANQGSEA. Trimming cost V 7 bases and J 6 bases, with 18 bases left between them. The CDR3 is CSAPIPGSDGYTF. In DNA, the CDR3 is TGCAGCGCCCCAATCCCAGGGTCCGATGGCTACACCTTC.

This clonotype came up many times. This chain links TRBV10-3 with TRBJ2-7; D remains unclear. V lost 9 bases and J lost 0, with 6 bases in between. CDR1 ENHRY and CDR2 SYGVKD come from the germline V gene. This CDR3 has 11 residues. CDR3 sequence: CAIRNSYEQYF. The CDR3, as DNA: TGTGCCATACGCAACTCCTACGAGCAGTACTTC.

This clonotype was observed a few times. This chain links TRBV10-3 with TRBJ2-7; no definite D call. This CDR3 spans 11 amino acids. The germline V gene has CDR1 ENHRY and CDR2 SYGVKD. Trimming took off 3 bases at V and 4 bases at J, with 4 bases between the two ends. CDR3 nucleotide sequence: TGTGCCATCAGTGACAGTTACGAGCAGTACGTC. It yields the protein CAISDSYEQYV.